Listed below are T cell receptor beta chains from one sample, sequenced in a study of blood T cell repertoires in COVID-19. Produced via immunoSEQ multiplex PCR; TCRdb's table is partial and in-frame only. The table records around 160,000 clones, about four fifths of them present only once. The sample consisted of peripheral blood. The source is a man aged 60-69 years with active or convalescent COVID-19. Both conserved end residues are part of each CDR3. The D gene is left open where the match is weak. Not every row has a clone size; where given, it reads once, few, many or a size class.

j_call	d_call	cdr3_length	clone_size	v_call	cdr3_nt	cdr3_aa
TRBJ1-2	TRBD1	16	.	TRBV3-1/TRBV3-2	TGTGCCAGCAGCCAAGACCCAGGGGGCCTGTCCTATGGCTACACCTTC	CASSQDPGGLSYGYTF
TRBJ2-7	TRBD1	15	.	TRBV19	TGTGCCAGTAGGTCCGGGACAGGGGCGTCCTACGAGCAGTACTTC	CASRSGTGASYEQYF
TRBJ1-2	.	16	.	TRBV5-3	TGTGCCAGAAGCTTGGGGGCGCTGAATCGATACTATGGCTACACCTTC	CARSLGALNRYYGYTF
TRBJ1-1	.	13	few	TRBV12-3/TRBV12-4	TGTGCCAGCAGCGGAACAGCAAACACTGAAGCTTTCTTT	CASSGTANTEAFF
TRBJ1-2	TRBD1	15	.	TRBV7-2	TGTGCCAGCAGCTTAGAGTATCCAGGGGGCTATGGCTACACCTTC	CASSLEYPGGYGYTF
TRBJ2-1	.	15	few	TRBV2	TGTGCCAGCAGTGAAGAGGGGGGAGGGAGCAATGAGCAGTTCTTC	CASSEEGGGSNEQFF
TRBJ2-5	TRBD2	16	.	TRBV27	TGTGCCAGCAGTTTACCTACTAGCGGCGAACAAGAGACCCAGTACTTC	CASSLPTSGEQETQYF
TRBJ1-1	.	13	few	TRBV6-5	TGTGCCGGTCGACAGGAGAAGAACACTGAAGCTTTCTTT	CAGRQEKNTEAFF
TRBJ2-7	TRBD2	18	few	TRBV19	TGTGCCAGTAGTATAGATCGGAGAAGGACCAGCGGGAGGACCGAGCAGTACTTC	CASSIDRRRTSGRTEQYF
TRBJ2-7	.	15	.	TRBV7-9	TGTGCCAGCAGTCGAAAGGGCGGAGGGGACTACGAGCAGTACTTC	CASSRKGGGDYEQYF
TRBJ2-7	TRBD1	14	.	TRBV18	TGTGCCAGCTCACCAAGACAGGGGGTCTACGAGCAGTACTTC	CASSPRQGVYEQYF
TRBJ1-5	.	14	.	TRBV3-1/TRBV3-2	TGTGCCAGCAGCCAAGGGACAGTCGGTCAGCCCCAGCATTTT	CASSQGTVGQPQHF
TRBJ2-5	.	13	.	TRBV3-1/TRBV3-2	TGTGCCAGCAGCCAAGACCGGGCGGGGACCCAGTACTTC	CASSQDRAGTQYF
TRBJ1-5	.	14	.	TRBV28	TGTGCCAGCAGTTTAATTCACGGCGGGAAGCCCCAGCATTTT	CASSLIHGGKPQHF
TRBJ1-2	.	15	.	TRBV5-4	TGTGCCAGCAGCGCCGACGGACTAGCTAACTATGGCTACACCTTC	CASSADGLANYGYTF
TRBJ2-3	.	14	.	TRBV10-3	TGTGCCATCAGTGAAGCCGGGAGCACAGATACGCAGTATTTT	CAISEAGSTDTQYF
TRBJ2-7	.	13	.	TRBV27	TGTGCCAGCAGAGGCAGGGGCCCCTACGAGCAGTACTTC	CASRGRGPYEQYF
TRBJ2-2	TRBD1	14	few	TRBV29-1	TGCAGCGGGCTGAGACAGGGCAGCACCGGGGAGCTGTTTTTT	CSGLRQGSTGELFF
TRBJ2-1	TRBD2	16	.	TRBV6-2/TRBV6-3	TGTGCCAGCAGTTCGACTAGCGGGAGGGCCTCGAATGAGCAGTTCTTC	CASSSTSGRASNEQFF
TRBJ2-5	.	9	.	TRBV9	TGTGCCAGCAGCAAGCCCCAGTACTTC	CASSKPQYF
TRBJ1-2	.	15	.	TRBV2	TGTGCCAGCAGTGCCCAGGGAAAGGTTGGCTATGGCTACACCTTC	CASSAQGKVGYGYTF
TRBJ2-2	TRBD1	17	.	TRBV19	TGTGCCAGTAGTCGCAACCGGGACAGGGCGGACACCGGGGAGCTGTTTTTT	CASSRNRDRADTGELFF
TRBJ2-1	TRBD1	15	.	TRBV9	TGTGCCAGCAGCCAAGGACAGGGGGCCTTCAATGAGCAGTTCTTC	CASSQGQGAFNEQFF
TRBJ1-3	.	16	.	TRBV29-1	TGCAGCGTGGACCTTCGGGACTCCTACTCTGGAAACACCATATATTTT	CSVDLRDSYSGNTIYF
TRBJ1-6	TRBD1	18	many	TRBV13	TGTGCCAGCAGCTTAGGACAGGGGAGAAGCTCCTATAATTCACCCCTCCACTTT	CASSLGQGRSSYNSPLHF
TRBJ1-2	.	15	.	TRBV11-1	TGTGCCAGCAGCTTAATACCAGGGACTAACTATGGCTACACCTTC	CASSLIPGTNYGYTF
TRBJ2-2	TRBD2	15	.	TRBV5-4	TGTGCCAGCAGCGAGGTAGCGGGAGGGTCCGGGGAGCTGTTTTTT	CASSEVAGGSGELFF
TRBJ2-7	.	18	once	TRBV21-1	TGTGCCAGCAGCAAAGCCCCGACTAGCGGGAGGGCCCGATACGAGCAGTACTTC	CASSKAPTSGRARYEQYF
TRBJ2-1	TRBD2	17	.	TRBV5-1	TGCGCCAGCAGCTTGTCCCGAACGGGGGGAACAAACAATGAGCAGTTCTTC	CASSLSRTGGTNNEQFF
TRBJ2-1	TRBD1	12	.	TRBV29-1	TGCAGCGTCGGGACAGCTTACAATGAGCAGTTCTTC	CSVGTAYNEQFF
TRBJ2-3	TRBD2	14	.	TRBV7-2	TGTGCCAGCAGCTTAGCGGCGGGGGGAGATACGCAGTATTTT	CASSLAAGGDTQYF
TRBJ1-1	TRBD1	13	.	TRBV12-3/TRBV12-4	TGTGCCAGCAGTGTCTTGACAGGGTCTGAAGCTTTCTTT	CASSVLTGSEAFF
TRBJ2-7	TRBD2	15	once	TRBV6-5	TGTGCCAGCAGACGACTAGCGGGAGGCTCCTACGAGCAGTACTTC	CASRRLAGGSYEQYF